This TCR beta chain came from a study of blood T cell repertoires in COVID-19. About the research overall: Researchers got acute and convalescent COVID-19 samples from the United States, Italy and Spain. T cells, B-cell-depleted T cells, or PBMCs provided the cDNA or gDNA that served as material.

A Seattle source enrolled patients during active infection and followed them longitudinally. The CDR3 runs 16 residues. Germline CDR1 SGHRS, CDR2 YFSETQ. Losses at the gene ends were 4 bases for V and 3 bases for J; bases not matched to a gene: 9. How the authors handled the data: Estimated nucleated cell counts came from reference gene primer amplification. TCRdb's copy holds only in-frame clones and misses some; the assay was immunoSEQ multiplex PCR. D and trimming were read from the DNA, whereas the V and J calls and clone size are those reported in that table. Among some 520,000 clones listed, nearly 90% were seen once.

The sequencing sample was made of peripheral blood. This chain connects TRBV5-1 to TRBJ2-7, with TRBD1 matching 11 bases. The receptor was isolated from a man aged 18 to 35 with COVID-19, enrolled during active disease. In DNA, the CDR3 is TGCGCCAGCAGCCCCAGGATTGGGACAGGGGGCTACGAGCAGTACTTC. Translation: CASSPRIGTGGYEQYF.